The clone carrying this TCR beta chain has more than one count but fewer than ten. What it binds is not known. Trimming shortened V by 1 base and J by 3 bases, and 11 bases separated the two germline ends. The CDR3 has 15 residues. Germline V gene lookup returns CDR1 SGHKS and CDR2 YYEKEE (reference sequence). The data originate from a study of post-analysis software for immune sequencing data. General study points: Patients had higher frequencies than controls of five TRBV segments, including TRBV5-6, TRBV5-1 and TRBV20-1.

Sequencing libraries made from TCR beta cDNA carried unique molecular identifiers. TCRdb itself ran the PCR reads through MiXCR, one entry per CDR3 protein. Here the sample spans about 460,000 distinct CDR3 sequences, around 40% being singletons. Sequencing was done on a sample of blood. This sequence joins TRBV5-5 and TRBJ2-1; no definite D call. The TCR originated in a girl aged 5 to 17 with multiple sclerosis. CDR3 DNA sequence: TGTGCCAGCAGCTTGCTGCACGTAAACTACAATGAGCAGTTCTTC. Residues: CASSLLHVNYNEQFF.